This TCR beta chain was identified in a study of cytotoxic CD8 clonotypes in ibrutinib-treated CLL. Study conclusions and caveats: Sustained-remission and progressing patients diverged in sampling times. Clonality showed a rise at ibrutinib response that reversed toward baseline at progression.

Trimming pared 10 bases from V and 1 base from J, leaving 10 bases between. Germline V gene data show CDR1 as LNHDA and CDR2 as SQIVND (reference sequence). The CDR3 covers 13 residues. Deep sequencing aimed at 1 in 200,000 to 1 in 1 million T cells' resolution. This table comes from immunoSEQ multiplex PCR, and its TCRdb copy is limited to in-frame clones, with some not included. The sample carries under 200,000 clones, 84% recorded once. About this clone: Its cognate antigen is unknown.

The material was PBMCs, obtained after 24 months of ibrutinib treatment. The chain is built from TRBV19 and TRBJ2-2; D unclear. This receptor was obtained from a human donor with chronic lymphocytic leukemia. The CDR3 loop reads CAIGGVNTGELFF. In DNA form, the CDR3 reads TGTGCCATTGGCGGAGTGAACACCGGGGAGCTGTTTTTT.